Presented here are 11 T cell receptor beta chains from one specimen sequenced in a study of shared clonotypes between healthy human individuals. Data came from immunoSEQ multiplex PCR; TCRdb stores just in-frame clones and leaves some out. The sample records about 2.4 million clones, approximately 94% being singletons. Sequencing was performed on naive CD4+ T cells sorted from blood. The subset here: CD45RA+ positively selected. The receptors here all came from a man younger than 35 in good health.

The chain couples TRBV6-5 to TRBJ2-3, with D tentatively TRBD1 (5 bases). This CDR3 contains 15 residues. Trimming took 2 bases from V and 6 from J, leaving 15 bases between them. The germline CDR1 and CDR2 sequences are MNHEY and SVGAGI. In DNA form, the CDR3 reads TGTGCCAGCAGTTACGGGGCTATCGGGCAGGATACGCAGTATTTT. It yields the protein CASSYGAIGQDTQYF.

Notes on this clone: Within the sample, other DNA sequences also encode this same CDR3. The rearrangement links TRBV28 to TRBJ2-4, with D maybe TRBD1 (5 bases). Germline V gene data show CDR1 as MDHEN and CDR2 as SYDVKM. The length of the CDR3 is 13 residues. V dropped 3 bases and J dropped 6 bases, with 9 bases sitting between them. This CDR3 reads CASSFQGRNIQYF. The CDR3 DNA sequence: TGTGCCAGCAGTTTCCAGGGCCGAAACATTCAGTACTTC.

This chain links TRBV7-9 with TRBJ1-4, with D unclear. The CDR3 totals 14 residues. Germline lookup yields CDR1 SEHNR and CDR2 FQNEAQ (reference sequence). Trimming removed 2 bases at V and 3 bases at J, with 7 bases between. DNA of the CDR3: TGTGCCAGCAGCTTACGAGGAGCTAATGAAAAACTGTTTTTT. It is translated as CASSLRGANEKLFF.

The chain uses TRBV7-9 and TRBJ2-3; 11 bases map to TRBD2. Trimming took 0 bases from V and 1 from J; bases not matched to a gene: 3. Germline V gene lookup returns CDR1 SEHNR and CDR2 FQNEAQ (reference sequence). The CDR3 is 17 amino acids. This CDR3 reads CASSLALLAGGTDTQYF. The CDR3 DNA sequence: TGTGCCAGCAGCTTAGCTCTACTAGCGGGAGGCACAGATACGCAGTATTTT. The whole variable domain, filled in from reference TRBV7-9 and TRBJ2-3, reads DTGVSQNPRHKITKRGQNVTFRCDPISEHNRLYWYRQTLGQGPEFLTYFQNEAQLEKSRLLSDRFSAERPKGSFSTLEIQRTEQGDSAMYLCASSLALLAGGTDTQYFGPGTRLTVL.

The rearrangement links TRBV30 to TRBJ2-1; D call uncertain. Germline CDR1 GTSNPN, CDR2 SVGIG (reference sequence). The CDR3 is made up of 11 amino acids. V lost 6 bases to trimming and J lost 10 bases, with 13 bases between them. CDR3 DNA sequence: TGTGCCTGTTTACAGTCGCGGGAGCAGTTCTTC. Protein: CACLQSREQFF.

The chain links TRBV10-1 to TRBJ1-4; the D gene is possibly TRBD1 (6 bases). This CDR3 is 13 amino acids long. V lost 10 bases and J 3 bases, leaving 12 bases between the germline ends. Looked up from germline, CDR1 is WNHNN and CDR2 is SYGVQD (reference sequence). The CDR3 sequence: CATPQGPNEKLFF. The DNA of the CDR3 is TGCGCCACCCCCCAGGGGCCTAATGAAAAACTGTTTTTT.

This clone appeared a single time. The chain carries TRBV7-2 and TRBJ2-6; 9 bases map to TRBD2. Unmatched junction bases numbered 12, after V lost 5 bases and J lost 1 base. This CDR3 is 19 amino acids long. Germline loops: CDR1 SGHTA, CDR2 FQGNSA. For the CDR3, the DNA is TGTGCCAGCAGCCCACTCCGGACTAGCGTAAGATCTGGGGCCAACGTCCTGACTTTC. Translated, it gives CASSPLRTSVRSGANVLTF.

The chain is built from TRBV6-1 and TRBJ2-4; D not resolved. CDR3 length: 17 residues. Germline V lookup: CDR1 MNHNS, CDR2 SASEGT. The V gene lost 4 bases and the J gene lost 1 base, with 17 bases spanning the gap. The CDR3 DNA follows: TGTGCCAGCAGTGCTCTCGGACGGGCCGGTGCCAAAAACATTCAGTACTTC. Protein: CASSALGRAGAKNIQYF.

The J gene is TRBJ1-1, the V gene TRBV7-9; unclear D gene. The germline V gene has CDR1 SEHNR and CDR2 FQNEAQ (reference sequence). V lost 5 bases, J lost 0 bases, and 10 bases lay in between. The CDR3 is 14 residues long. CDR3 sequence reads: CASSGRAVNTEAFF. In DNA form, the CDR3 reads TGTGCCAGCAGCGGCCGGGCCGTGAACACTGAAGCTTTCTTT.

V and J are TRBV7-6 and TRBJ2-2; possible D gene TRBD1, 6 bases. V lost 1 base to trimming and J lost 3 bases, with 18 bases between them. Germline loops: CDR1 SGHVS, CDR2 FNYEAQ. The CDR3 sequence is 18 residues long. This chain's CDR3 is CASSLGPAGARDTGELFF. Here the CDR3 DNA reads TGTGCCAGCAGCTTAGGACCGGCAGGGGCGCGAGACACCGGGGAGCTGTTTTTT.

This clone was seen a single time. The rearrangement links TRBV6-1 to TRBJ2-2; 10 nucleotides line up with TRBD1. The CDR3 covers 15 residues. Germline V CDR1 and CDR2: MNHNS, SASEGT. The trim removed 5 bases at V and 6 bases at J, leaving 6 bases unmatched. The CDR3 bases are TGTGCCAGCAGTTCCCTTGGACAGGGGGCCGGGGAGCTGTTTTTT. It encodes CASSSLGQGAGELFF.